This TCR beta chain stems from a study of PD-1 blockade in classical Hodgkin lymphoma. General study points: Baseline TCR diversity was reportedly lower in newly diagnosed patients than healthy donors. Significantly greater TCR diversity emerged by C4D1 in CD4+ cells but not CD8+ cells.

Per the germline V gene, CDR1 is SEHNR and CDR2 is FQNEAQ (reference sequence). The CDR3 covers 15 residues. V dropped 4 bases and J dropped 1; count of bases not matched to a gene: 4. The repertoire was sequenced with immunoSEQ multiplex PCR; TCRdb's copy has only in-frame clones and lacks some. The sample contains tens of thousands of clones, roughly four fifths of which appear only once. This clone was seen more than once but under ten times. Its antigen is not known. All the patients suffered relapse after autologous stem cell transplantation, and brentuximab vedotin exposure differed. Responses achieved at best were complete response, partial response or progressive disease.

The TCR was taken from a human donor with classical Hodgkin lymphoma. The specimen was peripheral blood mononuclear cells (PBMCs), collected at baseline. The chain is built from TRBV7-9 and TRBJ1-2; 9 bases match TRBD1. The CDR3 loop reads CASSSGQGINYGYTF. In DNA, the CDR3 is TGTGCCAGCAGCTCGGGACAGGGAATTAACTATGGCTACACCTTC.